The 30 T cell receptor beta chains in this list originate from one sample, sequenced in a study of chemoradiotherapy in HPV16-positive cancers. Clones were sequenced by immunoSEQ multiplex PCR, and TCRdb holds only the in-frame ones, with some missing. Found here are about 29,000 clones, roughly 93% of them singletons; the top ten hold approximately 19%. Sequenced material: blood, taken from a patient who underwent chemoradiotherapy. These receptors came from a human donor with HPV-associated anogenital cancer.

The chain couples TRBV29-1 to TRBJ1-1, with D tentatively TRBD1 (6 bases). Germline assignment: CDR1 SQVTM and CDR2 ANQGSEA. The CDR3 extends over 13 amino acids. Trimming cost V 4 bases and J 0 bases, with 9 bases left between them. The CDR3 here is CSVGGRMNTEAFF. In DNA form, the CDR3 reads TGCAGCGTTGGGGGGCGGATGAACACTGAAGCTTTCTTT. The full variable domain, rest sourced from reference TRBV29-1 and TRBJ1-1, is SAVISQKPSRDICQRGTSLTIQCQVDSQVTMMFWYRQQPGQSLTLIATANQGSEATYESGFVIDKFPISRPNLTFSTLTVSNMSPEDSSIYLCSVGGRMNTEAFFGQGTRLTVV.

This clone was detected once. V and J are TRBV2 and TRBJ2-3; 7 bases match TRBD2. Looked up from germline, CDR1 is SNHLY and CDR2 is FYNNEI. J was trimmed by 8 bases and V by 6 bases; bases with no gene match: 8. The CDR3 is 13 amino acids. The CDR3 DNA is TGTGCCAGCAGGGTCGGACTAGAAGGTACGCAGTATTTT. It is translated as CASRVGLEGTQYF.

The chain carries TRBV9 and TRBJ2-3; D remains unclear. The CDR3 is 16 residues long. Germline V gene lookup returns CDR1 SGDLS and CDR2 YYNGEE. Trimming cost V 4 bases and J 1 base, with 16 bases left between them. For the CDR3, the DNA is TGTGCCAGCAGCATTACCCGGGTCACGGGCACAGATACGCAGTATTTT. Protein: CASSITRVTGTDTQYF.

The sample holds one count of this clone. CDR3 DNA sequence: TGTGCCACCTTCGACAAAGGGGGCCCATACAATGAGCAGTTCTTC. Translated, it gives CATFDKGGPYNEQFF. The rearrangement links TRBV9 to TRBJ2-1; TRBD1 agrees at 7 bases. V shed 9 bases, J shed 4 bases, and the junction held 13 bases outside the gene matches. The germline CDR1 and CDR2 sequences are SGDLS and YYNGEE. The CDR3 is made up of 15 amino acids.

This clone has a single count. The chain is built from TRBV11-2 and TRBJ2-2; the match to TRBD1 covers 8 bases. CDR3 size: 16 residues. V dropped 9 bases and J dropped 2; count of bases not matched to a gene: 11. CDR1 and CDR2 from the germline V gene are SGHAT and FQNNGV. The CDR3 DNA follows: TGTGCCAGTCTTCCCGGGACAGGCCATAACACCGGGGAGCTGTTTTTT. It translates to CASLPGTGHNTGELFF.

This clone has a handful of counts. This chain uses TRBV7-9 with TRBJ2-7; D unresolved. Germline V gene lookup returns CDR1 SEHNR and CDR2 FQNEAQ (reference sequence). The CDR3 has 13 residues. V lost 2 bases and J 0 bases, leaving 5 bases between the germline ends. CDR3 in DNA: TGTGCCAGCAGCTTACCCCTCTCCTACGAGCAGTACTTC. Translation: CASSLPLSYEQYF.

The chain is built from TRBV7-6 and TRBJ1-2; D possibly corresponds to TRBD1 (5 bases). This CDR3 region has 13 residues. Trimming left V 5 bases short and J 2 bases short, with 9 bases between. From germline, CDR1 is SGHVS and CDR2 FNYEAQ. The CDR3 coding sequence is TGTGCCAGCAGCCCGGGACTGAACTATGGCTACACCTTC. Protein sequence: CASSPGLNYGYTF.

The chain carries TRBV11-2 and TRBJ2-3; 8 positions match TRBD2. The V segment lost 5 bases and the J segment 2 bases; nucleotides outside the gene matches: 6. Germline V gene lookup returns CDR1 SGHAT and CDR2 FQNNGV. The CDR3 spans 15 residues. CDR3 residues: CASSRLAGLTDTQYF. The CDR3 DNA reads as TGTGCCAGCAGCCGTTTAGCGGGACTCACAGATACGCAGTATTTT.

This clone showed up just once. The chain joins TRBV7-2 to TRBJ2-7, with D possibly called TRBD1 or TRBD2 (5 bases each). Per germline, CDR1 SGHTA and CDR2 FQGNSA. Trimming shortened V by 1 base and J by 3 bases, and 7 bases separated the two germline ends. This CDR3 comprises 13 residues. This CDR3 reads CASSLGGIYEQYF. The CDR3 DNA reads TGTGCCAGCAGCTTAGGGGGGATCTACGAGCAGTACTTC. Variable domain in full (rest from reference TRBV7-2 and TRBJ2-7): GAGVSQSPSNKVTEKGKDVELRCDPISGHTALYWYRQSLGQGLEFLIYFQGNSAPDKSGLPSDRFSAERTGGSVSTLTIQRTQQEDSAVYLCASSLGGIYEQYFGPGTRLTVT.

V gene TRBV4-2 combines with J gene TRBJ1-4, with D unresolved. The CDR3 consists of 15 residues. Germline V CDR1 and CDR2: LGHNA, YNFKEQ. V gave up 0 bases and J gave up 7 bases, with 12 bases separating them. In DNA, the CDR3 is TGTGCCAGCAGCCAAGATCGTGGATACGGTGAAAAACTGTTTTTT. It yields the protein CASSQDRGYGEKLFF.

The chain combines TRBV6-1 with TRBJ2-2, with D hard to call. The V gene lost 3 bases and the J gene lost 6 bases, with 11 bases spanning the gap. CDR1 and CDR2 (germline): MNHNS, SASEGT. The CDR3 spans 14 residues. CDR3 in DNA: TGTGCCAGCAGTGACGCCCTAGAAGCCGGGGAGCTGTTTTTT. Protein: CASSDALEAGELFF.

The V gene is TRBV11-2, the J gene TRBJ2-5, with unresolved D. The germline V gene encodes CDR1 SGHAT and CDR2 FQNNGV. This CDR3 is 15 amino acids long. V was pared by 1 base and J by 2 bases, with 11 bases between. The CDR3 loop reads CASSLGFGFQETQYF. The CDR3 nucleotides are TGTGCCAGCAGCTTAGGTTTTGGCTTTCAAGAGACCCAGTACTTC.

J is TRBJ2-7 and V is TRBV6-6; possibly TRBD2 for D (5 bases). Germline lookup yields CDR1 MNHNY and CDR2 SVGAGI (reference sequence). V lost 2 bases to trimming and J lost 2 bases, with 13 bases between them. There are 15 residues in the CDR3. CDR3: CASSYGLIKTYEQYF. The CDR3 DNA reads TGTGCCAGCAGTTACGGACTTATTAAAACCTACGAGCAGTACTTC.

CDR3 bases: TGTGCCAGCTCACCGTCCTCTGGAAACACCATATATTTT. As protein: CASSPSSGNTIYF. J is TRBJ1-3 and V is TRBV18; no definite D call. CDR3 length: 13 residues. In germline, CDR1 is KGHSH, CDR2 LQKENI. Trimming cost V 3 bases and J 0 bases, with 3 bases left between them.

The chain combines TRBV15 with TRBJ1-5, with TRBD1 as a possible D gene (5 bases). Trimming cost V 4 bases and J 5 bases, with 9 bases left between them. Germline lookup yields CDR1 LNHNV and CDR2 YYDKDF (reference sequence). This CDR3 is built from 13 residues. This CDR3 reads CATSKKGYQPQHF. The CDR3 DNA is TGTGCCACCAGCAAAAAGGGGTATCAGCCCCAGCATTTT.

This rearrangement joins TRBV18 to TRBJ2-6; D is uncertain. The CDR3 spans 15 residues. The V and J ends lost 3 bases and 3 bases respectively, with 9 bases between them. Germline V gene sequence: CDR1 KGHSH, CDR2 LQKENI. CDR3 in DNA: TGTGCCAGCTCACCGTGGAGCGATGGGGCCAACGTCCTGACTTTC. Translated, it gives CASSPWSDGANVLTF.

This chain joins TRBV4-3 and TRBJ2-7, with 8 positions matching TRBD1. This CDR3 contains 15 residues. Germline CDR1 LGHNA, CDR2 YSLEER. V dropped 1 base and J dropped 1; count of bases not matched to a gene: 3. CDR3 DNA: TGCGCCAGCAGCCAAGGGACAGGGTATTCCTACGAGCAGTACTTC. It codes for CASSQGTGYSYEQYF.

V usage is TRBV10-3 and J usage is TRBJ2-7; no definite D call. This CDR3 spans 12 amino acids. Germline CDR1 is ENHRY and CDR2 is SYGVKD. Between the trimmed V and J ends, which lost 8 bases and 3 bases, there was a span of 11 bases. The CDR3 sequence: CAIGGLSYEQYF. The CDR3 region has the DNA TGTGCCATCGGTGGGCTAAGCTACGAGCAGTACTTC.

J is TRBJ2-2 and V is TRBV4-2; 12 nucleotides align to TRBD2. Germline-derived CDR1 and CDR2 are LGHNA and YNFKEQ. V shed 3 bases and J 4 bases; nucleotides not matched to a gene: 18. CDR3 size: 21 residues. The chain's CDR3 is CASSHDQTSGSVARPTGELFF. CDR3 nucleotides: TGTGCCAGCAGCCACGACCAGACTAGCGGGAGTGTGGCCCGCCCCACCGGGGAGCTGTTTTTT.

The rearrangement uses TRBV18 and TRBJ1-1, with D unresolved. Trimming shortened V by 3 bases and J by 0 bases, and 11 bases separated the two germline ends. The germline gives CDR1 KGHSH, CDR2 LQKENI. The CDR3 sequence is 15 residues long. CDR3 in DNA: TGTGCCAGCTCACCCCGGGCCATAATGAACACTGAAGCTTTCTTT. Protein product: CASSPRAIMNTEAFF.

V gene TRBV19 combines with J gene TRBJ2-3; 9 bases map to TRBD1. J was trimmed by 5 bases and V by 3 bases; bases with no gene match: 6. The CDR3 totals 15 residues. From germline, CDR1 is LNHDA and CDR2 SQIVND (reference sequence). The CDR3 region is CASSIGQGSVDTQYF. Written as DNA, the CDR3 is TGTGCCAGTAGTATCGGACAGGGGAGCGTAGATACGCAGTATTTT. The whole variable domain, filled in from reference TRBV19 and TRBJ2-3, reads DGGITQSPKYLFRKEGQNVTLSCEQNLNHDAMYWYRQDPGQGLRLIYYSQIVNDFQKGDIAEGYSVSREKKESFPLTVTSAQKNPTAFYLCASSIGQGSVDTQYFGPGTRLTVL.

The chain recombines TRBV10-2 with TRBJ2-1; 9 nucleotides align to TRBD1. V trimming: 6 bases; J trimming: 5 bases; junction bases outside the gene matches: 8. The CDR3 consists of 15 residues. Per the germline V gene, CDR1 is WSHSY and CDR2 is SAAADI. CDR3: CASRKPGQGNNEQFF. The CDR3 DNA sequence: TGCGCCAGCAGAAAACCGGGACAGGGCAACAATGAGCAGTTCTTC.

This clone was seen a few times. The chain joins TRBV28 to TRBJ1-2; D unclear. This CDR3 is 12 amino acids long. Germline-derived CDR1 and CDR2 are MDHEN and SYDVKM. V lost 3 bases, J lost 3 bases, and 5 bases lay in between. The CDR3 loop is CASSFTYYGYTF. The DNA of the CDR3 is TGTGCCAGCAGTTTTACCTACTATGGCTACACCTTC.

The CDR3 bases are TGTGCCAGCTCACCAAGGCAGGCTGGGGTTAGCAATCAGCCCCAGCATTTT. Its protein product is CASSPRQAGVSNQPQHF. The gene calls are TRBV18 and TRBJ1-5; D not certain. Trimming cost V 2 bases and J 0 bases, with 14 bases left between them. The CDR3 runs 17 residues. Germline values: CDR1 KGHSH, CDR2 LQKENI.

The genes are TRBV15 and TRBJ1-5; D unclear. Between the trimmed V and J ends, which lost 0 bases and 5 bases, there was a span of 11 bases. The CDR3 is 15 residues long. The V gene's germline CDR1 is LNHNV and CDR2 YYDKDF (reference sequence). The CDR3 here is CATSRDLRGDQPQHF. The CDR3 bases are TGTGCCACCAGCAGAGATCTTCGGGGAGATCAGCCCCAGCATTTT. Complete variable domain (other parts from reference TRBV15 and TRBJ1-5): DAMVIQNPRYQVTQFGKPVTLSCSQTLNHNVMYWYQQKSSQAPKLLFHYYDKDFNNEADTPDNFQSRRPNTSFCFLDIRSPGLGDTAMYLCATSRDLRGDQPQHFGDGTRLSIL.

The chain joins TRBV5-4 to TRBJ2-2, with TRBD1 matching 7 bases. From germline, CDR1 is SGHNT and CDR2 YYREEE (reference sequence). Germline trimming cut 3 bases from V and 1 base from J; bases unmatched to any gene: 9. This CDR3 has 17 amino acids. CDR3 nucleotide sequence: TGTGCCAGCAGCTACGGGACAGCGATACAGAACACCGGGGAGCTGTTTTTT. Its protein is CASSYGTAIQNTGELFF.

This clone was detected once. The rearrangement links TRBV5-1 to TRBJ1-4, with 7 nucleotides matching TRBD1. J was trimmed by 3 bases and V by 0 bases; bases with no gene match: 2. CDR3 length: 15 residues. The germline gives CDR1 SGHRS, CDR2 YFSETQ. The DNA of the CDR3 is TGCGCCAGCAGCTTGGCCGGGACAGCTAATGAAAAACTGTTTTTT. Translated: CASSLAGTANEKLFF.

The chain joins TRBV6-6 to TRBJ1-1, with unresolved D. CDR3 length: 13 amino acids. Germline CDR1 MNHNY, CDR2 SVGAGI (reference sequence). The ends were cut back, 4 bases at V and 1 base at J, with 7 bases in the middle. The CDR3 sequence is CASSFPTNTEAFF. CDR3 DNA: TGTGCCAGCAGTTTCCCTACGAACACTGAAGCTTTCTTT.

This sequence joins TRBV11-2 and TRBJ1-2, with 8 bases that match TRBD1. V gave up 4 bases and J gave up 5 bases; unmatched junction bases: 9. This CDR3 is built from 15 residues. The V gene's germline CDR1 is SGHAT and CDR2 FQNNGV. Here the CDR3 DNA reads TGTGCCAGCAGCTCCCAGGCAGGGGGCCTGTATGGCTACACCTTC. Translating it yields CASSSQAGGLYGYTF.

V is TRBV7-9 and J is TRBJ1-2; D uncertain. With 2 bases removed from V and 9 bases from J, the gap between germline ends came to 13 bases. This CDR3 has 13 residues. The V gene's germline CDR1 is SEHNR and CDR2 FQNEAQ (reference sequence). Here the CDR3 DNA reads TGTGCCAGCAGCTTAAGGGAGCAAGGGAGCTACACCTTC. Protein product: CASSLREQGSYTF.